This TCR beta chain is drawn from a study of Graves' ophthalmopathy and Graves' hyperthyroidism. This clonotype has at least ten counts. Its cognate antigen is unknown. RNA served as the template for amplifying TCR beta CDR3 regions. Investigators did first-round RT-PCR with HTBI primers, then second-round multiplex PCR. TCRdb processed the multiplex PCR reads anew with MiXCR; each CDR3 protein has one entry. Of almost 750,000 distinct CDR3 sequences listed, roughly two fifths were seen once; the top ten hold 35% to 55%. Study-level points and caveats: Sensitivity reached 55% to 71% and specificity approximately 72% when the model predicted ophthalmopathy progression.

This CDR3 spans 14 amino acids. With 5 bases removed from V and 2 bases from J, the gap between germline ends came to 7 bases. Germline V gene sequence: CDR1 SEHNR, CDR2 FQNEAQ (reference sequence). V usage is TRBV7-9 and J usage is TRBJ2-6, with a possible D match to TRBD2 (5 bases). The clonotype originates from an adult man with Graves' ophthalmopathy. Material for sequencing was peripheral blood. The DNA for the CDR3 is TGTGCCAGCAGCCGAGGGACTGGGGCCAACGTCCTGACTTTC. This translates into CASSRGTGANVLTF.